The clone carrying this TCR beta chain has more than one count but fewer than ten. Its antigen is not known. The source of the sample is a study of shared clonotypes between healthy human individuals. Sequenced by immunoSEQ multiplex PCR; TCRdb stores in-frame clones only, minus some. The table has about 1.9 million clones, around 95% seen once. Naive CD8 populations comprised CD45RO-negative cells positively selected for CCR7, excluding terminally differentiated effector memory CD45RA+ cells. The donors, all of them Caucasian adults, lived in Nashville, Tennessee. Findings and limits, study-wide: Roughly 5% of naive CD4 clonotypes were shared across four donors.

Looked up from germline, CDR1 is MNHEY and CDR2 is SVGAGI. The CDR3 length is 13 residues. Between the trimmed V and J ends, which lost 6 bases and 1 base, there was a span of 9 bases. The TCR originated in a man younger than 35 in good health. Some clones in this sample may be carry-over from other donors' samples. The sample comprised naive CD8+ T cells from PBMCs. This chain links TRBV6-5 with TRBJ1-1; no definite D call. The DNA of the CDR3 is TGTGCCAGCAGAGGTTACAGGAACACTGAAGCTTTCTTT. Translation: CASRGYRNTEAFF.